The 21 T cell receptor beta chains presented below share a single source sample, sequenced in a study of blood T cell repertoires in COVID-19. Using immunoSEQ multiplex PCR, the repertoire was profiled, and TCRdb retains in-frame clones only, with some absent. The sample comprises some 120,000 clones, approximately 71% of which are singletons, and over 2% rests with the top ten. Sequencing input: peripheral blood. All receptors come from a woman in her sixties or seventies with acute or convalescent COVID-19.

CDR3 loop: CASSQDREPNLNYGYTF. CDR3 in DNA: TGCGCCAGCAGCCAAGATCGGGAGCCTAATCTTAACTATGGCTACACCTTC. The genes are TRBV4-1 and TRBJ1-2; D ambiguous. Trimming cost V 0 bases and J 1 base, with 15 bases left between them. Germline values: CDR1 MGHRA, CDR2 YSYEKL. The CDR3 spans 17 residues.

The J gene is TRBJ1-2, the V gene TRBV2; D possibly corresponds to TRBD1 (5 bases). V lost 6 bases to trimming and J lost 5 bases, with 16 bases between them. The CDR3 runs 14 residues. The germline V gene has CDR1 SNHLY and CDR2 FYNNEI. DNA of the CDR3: TGTGCCAGCAGGGATCGACAGCCGCCGTATGGCTACACCTTC. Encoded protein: CASRDRQPPYGYTF.

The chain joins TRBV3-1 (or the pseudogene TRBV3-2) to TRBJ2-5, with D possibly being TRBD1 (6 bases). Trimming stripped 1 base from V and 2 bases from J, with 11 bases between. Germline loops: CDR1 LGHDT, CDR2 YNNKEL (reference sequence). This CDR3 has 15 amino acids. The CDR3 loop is CASSQGRGQQETQYF. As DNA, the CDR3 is TGTGCCAGCAGCCAAGGCCGGGGACAACAAGAGACCCAGTACTTC.

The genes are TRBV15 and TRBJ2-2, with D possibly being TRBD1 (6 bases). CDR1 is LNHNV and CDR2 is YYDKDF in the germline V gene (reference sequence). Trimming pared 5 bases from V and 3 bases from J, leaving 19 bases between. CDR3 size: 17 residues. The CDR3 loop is CATSPLKGPGDTGELFF. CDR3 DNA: TGTGCCACCAGCCCCCTAAAAGGGCCAGGGGACACCGGGGAGCTGTTTTTT.

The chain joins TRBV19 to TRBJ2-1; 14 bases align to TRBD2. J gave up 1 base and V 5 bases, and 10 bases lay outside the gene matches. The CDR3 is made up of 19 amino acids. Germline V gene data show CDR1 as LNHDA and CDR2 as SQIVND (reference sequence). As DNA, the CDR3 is TGTGCCAGTAGTGACGGGACTAGCGGGAGTCCCTCATCCTACAATGAGCAGTTCTTC. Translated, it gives CASSDGTSGSPSSYNEQFF.

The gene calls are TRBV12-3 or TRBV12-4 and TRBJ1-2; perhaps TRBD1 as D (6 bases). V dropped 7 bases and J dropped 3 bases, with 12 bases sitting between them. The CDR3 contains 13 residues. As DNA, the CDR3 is TGTGCCAGCACCGAGCAGGGGCACTATGGCTACACCTTC. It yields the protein CASTEQGHYGYTF.

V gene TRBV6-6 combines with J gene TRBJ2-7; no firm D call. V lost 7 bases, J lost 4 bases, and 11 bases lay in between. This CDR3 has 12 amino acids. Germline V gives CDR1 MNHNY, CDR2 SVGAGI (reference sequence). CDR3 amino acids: CASTEGVYEQYF. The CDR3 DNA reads TGTGCCAGCACCGAAGGAGTTTACGAGCAGTACTTC.

This chain's CDR3 is CASSYQDMVGTEAFF. The CDR3 DNA sequence: TGTGCCAGCAGTTACCAAGACATGGTGGGCACTGAAGCTTTCTTT. This sequence joins TRBV6-5 and TRBJ1-1; no clear D gene. The CDR3 spans 15 residues. Trimming removed 2 bases from V and 4 bases from J, with 14 bases in between. Germline CDR1 is MNHEY and CDR2 is SVGAGI.

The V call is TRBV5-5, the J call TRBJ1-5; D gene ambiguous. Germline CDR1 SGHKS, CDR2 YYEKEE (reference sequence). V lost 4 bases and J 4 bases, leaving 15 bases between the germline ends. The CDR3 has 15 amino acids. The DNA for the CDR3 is TGTGCCAGCAGCGAGGTTGGGTTTGGGAATCAGCCCCAGCATTTT. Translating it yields CASSEVGFGNQPQHF.

Here the CDR3 reads CASSLTGINEKLFF. CDR3 bases: TGTGCCAGCAGCTTGACAGGGATTAATGAAAAACTGTTTTTT. This chain joins TRBV7-8 and TRBJ1-4; 7 bases line up with TRBD1. Germline CDR1 is SGHVS and CDR2 is FQNEAQ. The J segment lost 4 bases and the V segment lost 3 bases, leaving 2 bases of the junction unmatched. CDR3 length: 14 residues. The whole variable domain, remainder taken from reference TRBV7-8 and TRBJ1-4, is GAGVSQSPRYKVAKRGQDVALRCDPISGHVSLFWYQQALGQGPEFLTYFQNEAQLDKSGLPSDRFFAERPEGSVSTLKIQRTQQEDSAVYLCASSLTGINEKLFFGSGTQLSVL.

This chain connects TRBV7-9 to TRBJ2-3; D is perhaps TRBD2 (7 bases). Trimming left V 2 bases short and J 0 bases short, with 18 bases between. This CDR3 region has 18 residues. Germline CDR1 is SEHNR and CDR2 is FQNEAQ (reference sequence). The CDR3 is CASSLSLGGASSTDTQYF. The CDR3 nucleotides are TGTGCCAGCAGCTTATCTTTGGGGGGGGCCTCTAGCACAGATACGCAGTATTTT.

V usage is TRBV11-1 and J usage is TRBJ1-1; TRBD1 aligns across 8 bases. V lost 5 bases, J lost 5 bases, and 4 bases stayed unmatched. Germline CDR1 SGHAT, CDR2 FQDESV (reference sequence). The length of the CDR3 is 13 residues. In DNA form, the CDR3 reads TGTGCCAGCAGCCCAACAGGGGGAACTGAAGCTTTCTTT. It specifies CASSPTGGTEAFF.

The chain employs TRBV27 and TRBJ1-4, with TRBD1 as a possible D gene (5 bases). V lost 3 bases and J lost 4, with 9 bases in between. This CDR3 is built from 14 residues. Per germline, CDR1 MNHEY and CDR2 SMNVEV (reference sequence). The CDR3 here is CASSFSGFNEKLFF. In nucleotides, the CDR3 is TGTGCCAGCAGTTTCTCAGGGTTTAATGAAAAACTGTTTTTT.

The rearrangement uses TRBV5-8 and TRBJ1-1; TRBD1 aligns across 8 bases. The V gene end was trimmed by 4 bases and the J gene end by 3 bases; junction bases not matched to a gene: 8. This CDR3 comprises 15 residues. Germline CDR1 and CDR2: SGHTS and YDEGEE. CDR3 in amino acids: CASSPRGQGHTEAFF. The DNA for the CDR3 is TGTGCCAGCAGCCCACGCGGACAGGGACACACTGAAGCTTTCTTT.

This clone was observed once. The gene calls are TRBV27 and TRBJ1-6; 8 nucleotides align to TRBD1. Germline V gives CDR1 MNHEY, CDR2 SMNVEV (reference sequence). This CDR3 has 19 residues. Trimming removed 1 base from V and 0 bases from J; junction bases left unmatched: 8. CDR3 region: CASSLYGTGSSSYNSPLHF. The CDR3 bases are TGTGCCAGCAGTTTATATGGGACAGGATCGAGCTCCTATAATTCACCCCTCCACTTT.

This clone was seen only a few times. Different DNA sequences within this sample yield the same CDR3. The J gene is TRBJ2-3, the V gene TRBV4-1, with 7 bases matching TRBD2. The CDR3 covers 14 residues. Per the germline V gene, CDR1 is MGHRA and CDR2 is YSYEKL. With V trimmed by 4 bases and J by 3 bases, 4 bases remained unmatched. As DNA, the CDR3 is TGCGCCAGCAGCCGATCGGGGGGAACAGATACGCAGTATTTT. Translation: CASSRSGGTDTQYF.

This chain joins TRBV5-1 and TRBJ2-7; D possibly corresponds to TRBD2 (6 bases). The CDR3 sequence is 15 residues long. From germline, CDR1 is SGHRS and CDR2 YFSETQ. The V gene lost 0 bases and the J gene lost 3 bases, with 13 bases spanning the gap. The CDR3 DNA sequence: TGCGCCAGCAGCTTGGAGAGGCTAGCGATCTACGAGCAGTACTTC. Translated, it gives CASSLERLAIYEQYF. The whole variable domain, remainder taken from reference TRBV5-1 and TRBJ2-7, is KAGVTQTPRYLIKTRGQQVTLSCSPISGHRSVSWYQQTPGQGLQFLFEYFSETQRNKGNFPGRFSGRQFSNSRSEMNVSTLELGDSALYLCASSLERLAIYEQYFGPGTRLTVT.

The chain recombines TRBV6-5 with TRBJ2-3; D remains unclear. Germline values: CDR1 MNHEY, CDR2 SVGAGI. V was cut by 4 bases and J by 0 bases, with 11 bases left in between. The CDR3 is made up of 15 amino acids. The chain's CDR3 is CASSSIQTSTDTQYF. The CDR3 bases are TGTGCCAGCAGTTCCATCCAAACTAGCACAGATACGCAGTATTTT.

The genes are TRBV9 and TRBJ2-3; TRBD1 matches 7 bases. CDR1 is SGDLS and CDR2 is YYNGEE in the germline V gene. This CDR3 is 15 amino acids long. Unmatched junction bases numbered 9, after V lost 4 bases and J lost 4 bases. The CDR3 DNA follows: TGTGCCAGCAGCCTCCGCGAGGGGGCCCCAGATACGCAGTATTTT. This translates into CASSLREGAPDTQYF.

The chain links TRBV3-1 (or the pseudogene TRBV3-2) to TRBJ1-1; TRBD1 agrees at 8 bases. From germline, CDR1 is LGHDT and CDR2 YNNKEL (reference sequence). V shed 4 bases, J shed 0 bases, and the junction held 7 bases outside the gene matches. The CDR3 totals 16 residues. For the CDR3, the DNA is TGTGCCAGCAGCCCTACAGGACAGGGATTGAACACTGAAGCTTTCTTT. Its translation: CASSPTGQGLNTEAFF.

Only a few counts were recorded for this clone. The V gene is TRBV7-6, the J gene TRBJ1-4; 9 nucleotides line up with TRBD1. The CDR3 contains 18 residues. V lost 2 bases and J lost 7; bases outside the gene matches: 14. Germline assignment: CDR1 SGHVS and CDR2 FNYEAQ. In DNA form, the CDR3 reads TGTGCCAGCAGCTTAAGCCTGACAGGGGGGATCTTCGGTGAAAAACTGTTTTTT. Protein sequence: CASSLSLTGGIFGEKLFF.